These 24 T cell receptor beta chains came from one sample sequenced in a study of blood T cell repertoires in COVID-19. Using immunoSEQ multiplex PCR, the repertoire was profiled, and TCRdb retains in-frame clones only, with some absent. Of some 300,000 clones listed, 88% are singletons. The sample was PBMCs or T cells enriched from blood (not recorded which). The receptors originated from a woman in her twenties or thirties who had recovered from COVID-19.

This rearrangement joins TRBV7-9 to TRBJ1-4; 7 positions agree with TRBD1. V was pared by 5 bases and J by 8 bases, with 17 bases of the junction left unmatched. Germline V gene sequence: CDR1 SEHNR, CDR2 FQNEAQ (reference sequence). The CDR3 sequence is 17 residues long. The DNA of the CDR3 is TGTGCCAGCAGCCCGCCCGATTTCAAGGGGGCTGAAGAAAAACTGTTTTTT. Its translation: CASSPPDFKGAEEKLFF.

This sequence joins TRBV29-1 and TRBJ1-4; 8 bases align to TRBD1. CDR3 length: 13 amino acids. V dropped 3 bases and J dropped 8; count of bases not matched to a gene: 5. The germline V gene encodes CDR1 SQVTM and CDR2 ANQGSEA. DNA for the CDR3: TGCAGCGTTGAGGACAGGGTTCGAGAAAAACTGTTTTTT. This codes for CSVEDRVREKLFF.

The CDR3 region has the DNA TGTGCCATCAGTGACCCTAGCGGGAGCCAAGAGACCCAGTACTTC. This gives the protein CAISDPSGSQETQYF. The chain couples TRBV10-3 to TRBJ2-5; TRBD2 agrees at 10 bases. J lost 1 base, V lost 3 bases, and 2 bases had no gene match. There are 15 residues in the CDR3. CDR1 and CDR2 (germline): ENHRY, SYGVKD.

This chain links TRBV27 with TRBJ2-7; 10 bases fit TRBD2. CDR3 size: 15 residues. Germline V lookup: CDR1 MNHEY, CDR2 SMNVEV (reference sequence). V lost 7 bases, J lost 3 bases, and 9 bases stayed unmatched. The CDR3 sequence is CASTSLRTSGYEQYF. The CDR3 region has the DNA TGTGCCAGCACCTCACTCCGGACTAGCGGCTACGAGCAGTACTTC.

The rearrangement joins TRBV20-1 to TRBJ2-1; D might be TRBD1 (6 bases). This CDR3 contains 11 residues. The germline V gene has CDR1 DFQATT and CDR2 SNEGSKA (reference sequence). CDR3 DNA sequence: TGCAGCCAACAGGGCCGTAATGAGCAGTTCTTC. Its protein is CSQQGRNEQFF.

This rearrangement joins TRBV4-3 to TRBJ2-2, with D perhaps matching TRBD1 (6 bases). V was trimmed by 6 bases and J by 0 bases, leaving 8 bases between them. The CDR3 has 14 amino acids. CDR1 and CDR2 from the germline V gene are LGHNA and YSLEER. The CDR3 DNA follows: TGCGCCAGCAGACAGGGTGCGAACACCGGGGAGCTGTTTTTT. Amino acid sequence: CASRQGANTGELFF.

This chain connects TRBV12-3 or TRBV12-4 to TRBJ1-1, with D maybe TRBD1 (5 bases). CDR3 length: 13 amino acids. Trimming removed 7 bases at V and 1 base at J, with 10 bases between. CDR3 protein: CASTTTANTEAFF. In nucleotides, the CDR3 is TGTGCCAGCACCACGACAGCGAACACTGAAGCTTTCTTT.

Here the CDR3 DNA reads TGTGCCAGCAGTCAATACCAGGGGGCCGGGGGCTACACCTTC. Translation gives CASSQYQGAGGYTF. The chain joins TRBV11-2 to TRBJ1-2; 8 bases map to TRBD1. The CDR3 totals 14 residues. V was pared by 6 bases and J by 8 bases, with 11 bases of the junction left unmatched. Per the germline V gene, CDR1 is SGHAT and CDR2 is FQNNGV.

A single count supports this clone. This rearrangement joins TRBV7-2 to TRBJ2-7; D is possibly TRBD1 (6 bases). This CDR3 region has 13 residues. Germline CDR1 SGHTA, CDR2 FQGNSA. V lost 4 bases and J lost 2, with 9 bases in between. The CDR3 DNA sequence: TGTGCCAGCAGCTCAGACAGGACCTACGAGCAGTACTTC. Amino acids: CASSSDRTYEQYF.

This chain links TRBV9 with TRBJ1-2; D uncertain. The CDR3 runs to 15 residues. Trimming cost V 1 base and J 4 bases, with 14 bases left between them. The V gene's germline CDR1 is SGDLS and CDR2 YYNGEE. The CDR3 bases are TGTGCCAGCAGCGTAAGTGAGGTCTTCACCTATGGCTACACCTTC. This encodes CASSVSEVFTYGYTF.

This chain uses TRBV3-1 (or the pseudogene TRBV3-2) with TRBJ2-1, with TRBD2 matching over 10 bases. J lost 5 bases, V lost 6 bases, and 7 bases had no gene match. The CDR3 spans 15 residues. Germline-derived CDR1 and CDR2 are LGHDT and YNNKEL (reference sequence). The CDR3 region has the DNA TGTGCCAGCAGTCCTACTAGCGGGACCCACAATGAGCAGTTCTTC. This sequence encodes CASSPTSGTHNEQFF.

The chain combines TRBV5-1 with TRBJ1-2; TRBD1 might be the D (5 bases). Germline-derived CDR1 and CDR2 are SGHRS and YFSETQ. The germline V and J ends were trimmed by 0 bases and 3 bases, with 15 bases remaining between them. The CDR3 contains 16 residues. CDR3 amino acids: CASSLASDRFHYGYTF. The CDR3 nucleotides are TGCGCCAGCAGCTTGGCCTCCGACAGATTTCACTATGGCTACACCTTC.

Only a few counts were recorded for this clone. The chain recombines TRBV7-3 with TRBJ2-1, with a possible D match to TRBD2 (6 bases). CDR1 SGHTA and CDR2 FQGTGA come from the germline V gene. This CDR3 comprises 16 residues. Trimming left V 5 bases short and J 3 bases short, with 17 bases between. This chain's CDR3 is CASSPMGRGNYNEQFF. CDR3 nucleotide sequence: TGTGCCAGCAGCCCGATGGGGCGGGGCAACTACAATGAGCAGTTCTTC. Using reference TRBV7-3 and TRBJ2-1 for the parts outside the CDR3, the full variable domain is GAGVSQTPSNKVTEKGKYVELRCDPISGHTALYWYRQSLGQGPEFLIYFQGTGAADDSGLPNDRFFAVRPEGSVSTLKIQRTERGDSAVYLCASSPMGRGNYNEQFFGPGTRLTVL.

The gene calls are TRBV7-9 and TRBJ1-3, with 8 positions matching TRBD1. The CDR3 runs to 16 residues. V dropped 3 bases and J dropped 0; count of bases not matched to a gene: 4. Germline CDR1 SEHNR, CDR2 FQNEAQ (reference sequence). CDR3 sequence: CASSFWTGSSGNTIYF. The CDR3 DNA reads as TGTGCCAGCAGCTTCTGGACAGGGAGCTCTGGAAACACCATATATTTT.

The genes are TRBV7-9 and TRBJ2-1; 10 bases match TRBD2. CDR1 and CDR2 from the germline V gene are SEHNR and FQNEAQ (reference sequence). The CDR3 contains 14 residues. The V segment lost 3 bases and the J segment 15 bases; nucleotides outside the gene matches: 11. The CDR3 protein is CASSFLQREGLRFF. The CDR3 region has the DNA TGTGCCAGCAGCTTCTTACAGCGGGAGGGGTTACGGTTCTTC.

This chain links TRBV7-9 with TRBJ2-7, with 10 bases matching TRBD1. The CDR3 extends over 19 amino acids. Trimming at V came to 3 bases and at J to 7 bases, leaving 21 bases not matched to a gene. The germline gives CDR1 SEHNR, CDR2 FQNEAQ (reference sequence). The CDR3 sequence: CASSFPRTGGHPTTGEQYF. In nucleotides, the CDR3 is TGTGCCAGCAGCTTTCCGAGGACAGGGGGTCATCCCACTACGGGTGAGCAGTACTTC. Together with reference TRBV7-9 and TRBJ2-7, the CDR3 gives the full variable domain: DTGVSQNPRHKITKRGQNVTFRCDPISEHNRLYWYRQTLGQGPEFLTYFQNEAQLEKSRLLSDRFSAERPKGSFSTLEIQRTEQGDSAMYLCASSFPRTGGHPTTGEQYFGPGTRLTVT.

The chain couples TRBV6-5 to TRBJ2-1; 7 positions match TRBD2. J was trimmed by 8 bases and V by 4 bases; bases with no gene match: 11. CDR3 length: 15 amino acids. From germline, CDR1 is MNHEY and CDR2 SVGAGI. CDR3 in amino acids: CASSFPTSRGYEQFF. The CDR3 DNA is TGTGCCAGCAGTTTCCCGACTAGCCGTGGGTATGAGCAGTTCTTC.

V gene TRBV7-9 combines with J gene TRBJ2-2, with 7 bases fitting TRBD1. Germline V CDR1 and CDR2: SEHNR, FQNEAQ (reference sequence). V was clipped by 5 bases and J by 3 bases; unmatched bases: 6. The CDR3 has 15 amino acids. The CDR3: CASSLDRDYTGELFF. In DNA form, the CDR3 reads TGTGCCAGCAGCCTCGACAGGGATTACACCGGGGAGCTGTTTTTT. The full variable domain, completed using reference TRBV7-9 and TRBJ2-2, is DTGVSQNPRHKITKRGQNVTFRCDPISEHNRLYWYRQTLGQGPEFLTYFQNEAQLEKSRLLSDRFSAERPKGSFSTLEIQRTEQGDSAMYLCASSLDRDYTGELFFGEGSRLTVL.

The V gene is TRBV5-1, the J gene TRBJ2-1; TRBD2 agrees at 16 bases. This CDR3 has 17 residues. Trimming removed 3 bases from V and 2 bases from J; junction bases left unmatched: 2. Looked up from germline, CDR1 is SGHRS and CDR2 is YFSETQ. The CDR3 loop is CASSWGLAGGPYNEQFF. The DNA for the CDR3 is TGCGCCAGCAGCTGGGGACTAGCGGGAGGGCCCTACAATGAGCAGTTCTTC.

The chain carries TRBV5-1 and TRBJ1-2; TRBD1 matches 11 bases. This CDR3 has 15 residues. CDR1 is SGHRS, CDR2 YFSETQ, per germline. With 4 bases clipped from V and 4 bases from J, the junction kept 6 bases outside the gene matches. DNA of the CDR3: TGCGCCAGCAGCCTGGGACAGGGGGACGCCTATGGCTACACCTTC. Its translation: CASSLGQGDAYGYTF.

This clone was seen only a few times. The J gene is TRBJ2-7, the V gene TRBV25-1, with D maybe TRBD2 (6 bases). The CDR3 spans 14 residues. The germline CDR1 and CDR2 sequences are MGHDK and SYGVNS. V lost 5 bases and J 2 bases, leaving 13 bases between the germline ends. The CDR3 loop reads CASSLGREPYEQYF. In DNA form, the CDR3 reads TGTGCCAGCAGTTTGGGACGGGAGCCCTACGAGCAGTACTTC.

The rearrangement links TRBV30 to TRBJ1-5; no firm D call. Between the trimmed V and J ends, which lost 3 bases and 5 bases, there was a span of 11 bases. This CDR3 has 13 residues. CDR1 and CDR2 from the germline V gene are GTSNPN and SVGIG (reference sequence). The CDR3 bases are TGTGCCTGGAGCCCACTGGTTGATCAGCCCCAGCATTTT. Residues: CAWSPLVDQPQHF. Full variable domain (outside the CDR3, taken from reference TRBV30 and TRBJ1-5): SQTIHQWPATLVQPVGSPLSLECTVEGTSNPNLYWYRQAAGRGLQLLFYSVGIGQISSEVPQNLSASRPQDRQFILSSKKLLLSDSGFYLCAWSPLVDQPQHFGDGTRLSIL.

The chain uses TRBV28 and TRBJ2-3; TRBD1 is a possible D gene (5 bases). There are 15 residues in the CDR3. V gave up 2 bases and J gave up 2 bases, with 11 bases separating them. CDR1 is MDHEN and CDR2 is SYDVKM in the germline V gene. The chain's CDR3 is CASSLGAGTTDTQYF. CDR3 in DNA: TGTGCCAGCAGTTTAGGGGCAGGAACCACAGATACGCAGTATTTT.

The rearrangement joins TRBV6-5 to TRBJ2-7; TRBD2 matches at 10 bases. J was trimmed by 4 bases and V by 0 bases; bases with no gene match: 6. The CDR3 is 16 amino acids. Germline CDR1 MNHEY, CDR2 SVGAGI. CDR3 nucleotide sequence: TGTGCCAGCAGTTACTCTCCAGCGGGGGGGCTGTACGAGCAGTACTTC. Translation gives CASSYSPAGGLYEQYF.